These 9 T cell receptor beta chains share one sample of origin, sequenced in a study of immune cell composition in non-small cell lung cancer. Normal lung was taken at the farthest possible site, at least 3 cm from tumour. The assay was immunoSEQ multiplex PCR, and TCRdb's table has in-frame clones only and misses some. The sample consists of around 16,000 clones, more than 60% of them appearing once. Another study also made use of these data, one on CD4 T cells in lung cancer.

Input material: non-adjacent lung tissue. These receptors were obtained from a human donor with non-small cell lung cancer.

The rearrangement links TRBV7-8 to TRBJ2-5, with TRBD1 matching over 11 bases. The germline CDR1 and CDR2 sequences are SGHVS and FQNEAQ. This CDR3 is built from 15 residues. The V segment lost 8 bases and the J segment 5 bases; nucleotides outside the gene matches: 10. CDR3 coding DNA: TGTGCCAGCTTGGCGGGACAGGGGGTTTCGGAGACCCAGTACTTC. Its translation is CASLAGQGVSETQYF.

This clone was seen a handful of times. The CDR3, as DNA: TGCGCCAGCAGCTTGTCCTTAGCGGGGCCCACCACAGATACGCAGTATTTT. As protein: CASSLSLAGPTTDTQYF. The chain links TRBV5-1 to TRBJ2-3; 8 positions agree with TRBD2. Germline trimming cut 1 base from V and 2 bases from J; bases unmatched to any gene: 9. Germline values: CDR1 SGHRS, CDR2 YFSETQ. The CDR3 totals 17 residues.

Worth noting for this clone: An end of the junction does not agree with germline; a read error may underlie this. The chain joins TRBV6-6 to TRBJ1-2, with 7 bases identical to TRBD1. Germline V lookup: CDR1 MNHNY, CDR2 SVGAGI (reference sequence). The CDR3 extends over 13 amino acids. The DNA for the CDR3 is TGTGCCAGCAGTCTAGGGGGCAGTTATGGCCACACCTTC. It translates to CASSLGGSYGHTF.

CDR3 sequence: CSVEESVGETQYF. DNA of the CDR3: TGCAGCGTTGAAGAATCCGTTGGAGAGACCCAGTACTTC. The V call is TRBV29-1, the J call TRBJ2-5, with D hard to call. This CDR3 has 13 amino acids. Looked up from germline, CDR1 is SQVTM and CDR2 is ANQGSEA. V lost 0 bases and J lost 4, with 9 bases in between.

The chain employs TRBV6-1 and TRBJ1-6, with a tentative D call TRBD1 (5 bases). In germline, CDR1 is MNHNS, CDR2 SASEGT. V lost 5 bases, J lost 12 bases, and 14 bases lay in between. The CDR3 covers 13 residues. DNA of the CDR3: TGTGCCAGCAGTTTCCGGGACCCACAACCCCTCCACTTT. As protein: CASSFRDPQPLHF.

This rearrangement joins TRBV7-9 to TRBJ1-3; TRBD1 might be the D (5 bases). The V gene lost 6 bases and the J gene lost 7 bases, with 10 bases spanning the gap. The germline CDR1 and CDR2 sequences are SEHNR and FQNEAQ (reference sequence). This CDR3 has 12 amino acids. The CDR3 sequence is CASRRDENTIYF. In DNA, the CDR3 is TGTGCCAGCAGAAGGGACGAGAACACCATATATTTT. Full variable domain (remainder filled in from reference TRBV7-9 and TRBJ1-3): DTGVSQNPRHKITKRGQNVTFRCDPISEHNRLYWYRQTLGQGPEFLTYFQNEAQLEKSRLLSDRFSAERPKGSFSTLEIQRTEQGDSAMYLCASRRDENTIYFGEGSWLTVV.

The genes are TRBV19 and TRBJ2-2, with a weak D call TRBD1 (6 bases). Germline V lookup: CDR1 LNHDA, CDR2 SQIVND (reference sequence). V was cut by 1 base and J by 4 bases, with 7 bases left in between. This CDR3 has 14 amino acids. CDR3 sequence reads: CASSIGGGTGELFF. The CDR3 bases are TGTGCCAGTAGTATAGGAGGGGGCACCGGGGAGCTGTTTTTT.

This chain uses TRBV2 with TRBJ2-3; 8 nucleotides match TRBD2. This CDR3 has 15 residues. V lost 6 bases, J lost 4 bases, and 9 bases stayed unmatched. The germline CDR1 and CDR2 sequences are SNHLY and FYNNEI. The CDR3 sequence is CASSGSGTTADTQYF. As DNA, the CDR3 is TGTGCCAGCAGCGGTAGCGGGACAACGGCAGATACGCAGTATTTT.

J is TRBJ1-1 and V is TRBV5-4; TRBD1 aligns across 7 bases. V dropped 4 bases and J dropped 2; count of bases not matched to a gene: 14. In germline, CDR1 is SGHNT, CDR2 YYREEE (reference sequence). The CDR3 spans 17 residues. CDR3 nucleotides: TGTGCCAGCAGCGAACCACAGGGGCAAGGTCGAAACACTGAAGCTTTCTTT. Its protein product is CASSEPQGQGRNTEAFF. Full variable domain (missing parts from reference TRBV5-4 and TRBJ1-1): ETGVTQSPTHLIKTRGQQVTLRCSSQSGHNTVSWYQQALGQGPQFIFQYYREEENGRGNFPPRFSGLQFPNYSSELNVNALELDDSALYLCASSEPQGQGRNTEAFFGQGTRLTVV.